This T cell receptor beta chain derives from a study of blood T cell repertoires in COVID-19. The wider study: Researchers got acute and convalescent COVID-19 samples from the United States, Italy and Spain. Sources were T cells, B-cell-depleted T cells, or PBMCs; the material itself was cDNA or gDNA.

This CDR3 region has 13 residues. Germline V gene lookup returns CDR1 GTSNPN and CDR2 SVGIG (reference sequence). Symptom resolution, clearance, or two negative PCRs marked the recovered donors of Cohort 3. The assay was immunoSEQ multiplex PCR, and TCRdb's table has in-frame clones only and misses some. The sample lists about 130,000 clones; over 80% were seen once. This sequence joins TRBV30 and TRBJ1-2; D is possibly TRBD1 (5 bases). The receptor comes from a man aged 25 to 40 who had recovered from COVID-19. The sequenced sample consisted of PBMCs or T cells enriched from blood (not recorded which). The CDR3 here is CADNLRGADGYTF. The CDR3 nucleotides read TGTGCTGACAATTTACGCGGGGCAGATGGCTACACCTTC.